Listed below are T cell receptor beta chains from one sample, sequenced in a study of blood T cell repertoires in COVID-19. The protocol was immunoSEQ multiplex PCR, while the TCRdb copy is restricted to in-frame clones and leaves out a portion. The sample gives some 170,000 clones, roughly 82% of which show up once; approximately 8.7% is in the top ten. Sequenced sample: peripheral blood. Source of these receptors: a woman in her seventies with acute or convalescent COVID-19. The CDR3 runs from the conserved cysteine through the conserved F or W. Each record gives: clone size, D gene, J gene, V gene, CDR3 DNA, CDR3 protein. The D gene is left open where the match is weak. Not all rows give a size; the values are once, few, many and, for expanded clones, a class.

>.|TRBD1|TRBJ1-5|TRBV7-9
TGTGCCAGCAGCGGACAGGGATATCAGCCCCAGCATTTT
CASSGQGYQPQHF
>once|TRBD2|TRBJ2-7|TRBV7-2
TGTGCCAGCAGCTTAGCGCGGGGGGGCGAGCAGTACTTC
CASSLARGGEQYF
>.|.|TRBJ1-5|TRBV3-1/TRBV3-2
TGTGCCAGCAGCCAAGGGGACACTTCCCAGCATTTT
CASSQGDTSQHF
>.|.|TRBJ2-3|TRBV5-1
TGCGCCAGCAGCTTGGATCCAGGGTCCACAGATACGCAGTATTTT
CASSLDPGSTDTQYF
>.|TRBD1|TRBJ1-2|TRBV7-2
TGTGCCAGCAGCCCGAGGACAGGCCCTTCCAACTATGGCTACACCTTC
CASSPRTGPSNYGYTF
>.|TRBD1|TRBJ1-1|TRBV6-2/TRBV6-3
TGTGCCAGCAGCCCCGTACCTAACAGGGGGACTGAAGCTTTCTTT
CASSPVPNRGTEAFF
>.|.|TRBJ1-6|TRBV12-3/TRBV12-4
TGTGCCAGCAGTCTATCGGTTTCACCCCTCCACTTT
CASSLSVSPLHF
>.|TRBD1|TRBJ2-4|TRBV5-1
TGCGCCAGCCGGCCGACAGGGGTGGACATTCAGTACTTC
CASRPTGVDIQYF
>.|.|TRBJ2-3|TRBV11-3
TGTGCCAGCAGCTTAAGCGGCGGGGCCATCACAGATACGCAGTATTTT
CASSLSGGAITDTQYF
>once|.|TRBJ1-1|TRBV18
TGTGCCAGCTCACAAGACATGAACACTGAAGCTTTCTTT
CASSQDMNTEAFF
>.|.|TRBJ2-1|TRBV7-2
TGTGCCAGCAGCTTAGTTTGGGAGAGCTCCTACAATGAGCAGTTCTTC
CASSLVWESSYNEQFF
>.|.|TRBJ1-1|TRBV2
TGTGCCAGCAGTGAAGACGCAGGGAGGGACACTGAAGCTTTCTTT
CASSEDAGRDTEAFF
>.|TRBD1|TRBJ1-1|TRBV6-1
TGTGCCAGCAGCGAAGTCTGGACAGGGGTAAGGGGTTTGAACACTGAAGCTTTCTTT
CASSEVWTGVRGLNTEAFF
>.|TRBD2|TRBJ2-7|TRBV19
TGTGCCAGTAGTATCGGGACTAGCGGATCCTACGAGCAGTACTTC
CASSIGTSGSYEQYF
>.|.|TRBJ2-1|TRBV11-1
TGTGCCAGCATCCCCAGGGGCGAAAACAATGAGCAGTTCTTC
CASIPRGENNEQFF
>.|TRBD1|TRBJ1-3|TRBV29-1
TGCAGCGCCCGGACAGGGACAACTGGAAACACCATATATTTT
CSARTGTTGNTIYF
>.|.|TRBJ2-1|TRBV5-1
TGCGCCAGCAGCTTGGCTAGCGACGGCAATGAGCAGTTCTTC
CASSLASDGNEQFF
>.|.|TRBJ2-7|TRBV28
TGTGCCAGCAGTAACACAGTAAGCTCCTACGAGCAGTACTTC
CASSNTVSSYEQYF
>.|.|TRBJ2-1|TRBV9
TGTGCCAGCAGCGCGGACTCCACCTACAATGAGCAGTTCTTC
CASSADSTYNEQFF
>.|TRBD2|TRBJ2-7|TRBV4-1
TGCGCCAGCAGCCAAGGACTAGCGGGAGTGTACGAGCAGTACTTC
CASSQGLAGVYEQYF
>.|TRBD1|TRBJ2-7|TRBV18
TGTGCCAGCTCACCAACCAGGGGACAGGGTTCCGAGCAGTACTTC
CASSPTRGQGSEQYF
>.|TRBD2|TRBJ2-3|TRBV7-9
TGTGCCAGCAGCCCTAGGGGCGGGGGGGCCACAGATACGCAGTATTTT
CASSPRGGGATDTQYF